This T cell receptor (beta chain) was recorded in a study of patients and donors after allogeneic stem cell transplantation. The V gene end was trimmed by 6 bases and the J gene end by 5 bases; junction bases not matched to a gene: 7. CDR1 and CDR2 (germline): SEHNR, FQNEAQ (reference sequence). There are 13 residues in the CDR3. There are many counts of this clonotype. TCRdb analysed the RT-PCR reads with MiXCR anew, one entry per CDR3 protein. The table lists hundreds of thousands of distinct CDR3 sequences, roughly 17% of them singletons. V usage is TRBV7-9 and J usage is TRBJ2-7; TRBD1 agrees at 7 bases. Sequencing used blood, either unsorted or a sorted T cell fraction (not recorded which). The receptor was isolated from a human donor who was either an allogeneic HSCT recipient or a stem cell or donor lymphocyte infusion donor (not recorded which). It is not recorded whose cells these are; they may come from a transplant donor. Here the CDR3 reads CASSYLTGHEQYF. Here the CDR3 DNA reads TGTGCCAGCAGTTATCTGACAGGGCACGAGCAGTACTTC.